This paragraph reports one T cell receptor beta chain. Its target is unknown. Trimming stripped 10 bases from V and 2 bases from J, with 20 bases between. The germline gives CDR1 MNHEY, CDR2 SVGAGI. This CDR3 has 15 amino acids. This sample stems from a study of vaccination effects on CD4 cells after COVID-19. Before sequencing, viral peptide pools were used by the ViraFEST assay to expand antigen-specific CD4+ T cells. Culturing for around 10 days preceded CD4+ T cell isolation. It was two doses of either the BNT162b2 or mRNA-1273 vaccine that participants received. People in the vaccine group had not been infected with SARS-CoV-2 before, and their nucleocapsid antibodies were negative. Cultures got half-medium changes with IL-2 on days 3 and 7. Only in-frame clones appear in the TCRdb table, and some are missing; sequencing was by immunoSEQ multiplex PCR. The table lists approximately 30,000 clones, roughly 86% of them singletons.

Sequencing was performed on CD4+ T cells from PBMCs cultured with HCoV-NL63 spike peptides, taken after COVID-19 vaccination. The chain recombines TRBV6-5 with TRBJ1-2; D remains unclear. The receptor was derived from a human donor who received a COVID-19 vaccine. Some clones in this sample may be carry-over from other donors' samples. CDR3 DNA: TGTGCCACTCAGTCAGAGGGAGTGGGCAACTATGGCTACACCTTC. Its translation is CATQSEGVGNYGYTF.